The 7 T cell receptor beta chains below all came from one sample that was sequenced in a study of OX40 agonist ivuxolimab in advanced cancers. TCRdb's table, derived via immunoSEQ multiplex PCR, lists solely in-frame clones and lacks some. The table includes 77,000 or so clones, around 85% detected once. The sample was CD4+ or CD8+ T cells sorted from blood, taken in a trial of the OX40 agonist ivuxolimab. All receptors come from an adult with an advanced solid tumor such as melanoma, head and neck, liver or kidney cancer.

This clone was observed a single time. V usage is TRBV7-9 and J usage is TRBJ1-3; no firm D call. This CDR3 has 12 amino acids. Per the germline V gene, CDR1 is SEHNR and CDR2 is FQNEAQ (reference sequence). V was cut by 3 bases and J by 4 bases, with 4 bases left in between. The chain's CDR3 is CASSLGGNTIYF. CDR3 DNA: TGTGCCAGCAGCTTGGGGGGAAACACCATATATTTT. The full variable domain, rest sourced from reference TRBV7-9 and TRBJ1-3, is DTGVSQNPRHKITKRGQNVTFRCDPISEHNRLYWYRQTLGQGPEFLTYFQNEAQLEKSRLLSDRFSAERPKGSFSTLEIQRTEQGDSAMYLCASSLGGNTIYFGEGSWLTVV.

The chain uses TRBV11-2 and TRBJ1-2; D remains unclear. V lost 5 bases to trimming and J lost 0 bases, with 4 bases between them. The CDR3 runs to 12 residues. Germline CDR1 and CDR2: SGHAT and FQNNGV. CDR3 sequence reads: CASSPSNYGYTF. CDR3 nucleotides: TGTGCCAGCAGCCCTTCTAACTATGGCTACACCTTC.

This clone is a singleton in its sample. This chain links TRBV5-4 with TRBJ1-2, with 7 bases that match TRBD1. The CDR3 covers 15 residues. The V and J ends lost 0 bases and 8 bases, in that order; junction bases with no gene match: 10. The germline V gene encodes CDR1 SGHNT and CDR2 YYREEE (reference sequence). The CDR3 nucleotides are TGTGCCAGCAGCTTGGAGGAAGGGGGCTTGGGCGGCTACACCTTC. Translation: CASSLEEGGLGGYTF.

The chain employs TRBV2 and TRBJ1-4; D call uncertain. This CDR3 region has 10 residues. Germline V gives CDR1 SNHLY, CDR2 FYNNEI. V dropped 6 bases and J dropped 8 bases, with 4 bases sitting between them. The CDR3 DNA reads as TGTGCCAGCAGCCGGGAAAAACTGTTTTTT. It encodes CASSREKLFF.

The V gene is TRBV19, the J gene TRBJ1-5; D unresolved. From germline, CDR1 is LNHDA and CDR2 SQIVND (reference sequence). CDR3 size: 15 residues. V was shortened by 6 bases and J by 2 bases, with 14 bases between the two germline ends. The CDR3 region is CASRATPKRNQPQHF. For the CDR3, the DNA is TGTGCCAGTAGAGCGACCCCAAAGCGCAATCAGCCCCAGCATTTT.

The rearrangement uses TRBV6-4 and TRBJ2-1; 8 bases align to TRBD1. Germline assignment: CDR1 MRHNA and CDR2 SNTAGT. This CDR3 is built from 15 residues. With V trimmed by 5 bases and J by 2 bases, 5 bases remained unmatched. The CDR3 here is CASSKTGEPYNEQFF. The CDR3 DNA reads as TGTGCCAGCAGTAAGACAGGGGAACCCTACAATGAGCAGTTCTTC.

This clone occurred once. This rearrangement joins TRBV28 to TRBJ2-7; 9 nucleotides align to TRBD2. The germline V gene encodes CDR1 MDHEN and CDR2 SYDVKM. The CDR3 is 12 residues long. The ends lost 5 bases at V and 12 bases at J; junction bases unmatched: 8. The CDR3 reads CASSPGLAWGYF. CDR3 DNA sequence: TGTGCCAGCAGTCCGGGACTAGCCTGGGGGTACTTC.